The next 22 T cell receptor beta chains were all read from a single sample in a study of human T cells and chemical hapten exposure. From the RACE reads, TCRdb called clonotypes with MiXCR, one entry per CDR3 protein. The sample consists of roughly 260,000 distinct CDR3 sequences, about 8.6% of them appearing once. As to time point: pre-sensitization, week 0. The sample's treatment: therapeutic diphenylcyclopropenone sensitization with weekly scalp DPC. The sample was whole blood, taken in connection with sensitization to the hapten diphenylcyclopropenone (DPC). The receptors derive from a woman between 40 and 55 years old with alopecia areata. Some clones in this sample may be carry-over from other donors' samples.

In this sample, this clonotype turned up many times. DNA for the CDR3: TGCAGCGTTCGACAAATCCTGAACACTGAAGCTTTCTTT. Amino acids: CSVRQILNTEAFF. The chain is built from TRBV29-1 and TRBJ1-1; D gene uncertain. The CDR3 totals 13 residues. Per germline, CDR1 SQVTM and CDR2 ANQGSEA. Between the trimmed V and J ends, which lost 5 bases and 0 bases, there was a span of 10 bases.

The chain uses TRBV14 and TRBJ2-2, with unresolved D. V was shortened by 5 bases and J by 7 bases, with 8 bases between the two germline ends. The CDR3 covers 12 residues. Germline CDR1 SGHDN, CDR2 FVKESK. CDR3 nucleotides: TGTGCCAGCAGCTGGACCGTCGGGGAGCTGTTTTTT. Its protein product is CASSWTVGELFF.

This clonotype showed up just a few times. The gene calls are TRBV27 and TRBJ1-6; D not resolved. The CDR3 is made up of 13 amino acids. Germline V gene data show CDR1 as MNHEY and CDR2 as SMNVEV (reference sequence). The germline V and J ends were trimmed by 5 bases and 4 bases, with 6 bases remaining between them. The CDR3 DNA reads as TGTGCCAGCAGTGGAATATATAATTCACCCCTCCACTTT. This sequence encodes CASSGIYNSPLHF.

In this sample, this clonotype turned up a few times. A much larger clone sits a single nucleotide away, making a read error possible. This chain joins TRBV6-6 and TRBJ2-7; D not certain. CDR3 length: 11 amino acids. The V end was cut by 6 bases, the J end by 3 bases, with 6 bases between. Germline V gene data show CDR1 as MNHNY and CDR2 as SVGAGI (reference sequence). The CDR3: CASSQIYEQYF. The CDR3 DNA reads TGTGCCAGCAGCCAAATCTACGAGCAGTACTTC.

The rearrangement joins TRBV29-1 to TRBJ2-7; TRBD1 matches 7 bases. J lost 2 bases, V lost 4 bases, and 2 bases had no gene match. Looked up from germline, CDR1 is SQVTM and CDR2 is ANQGSEA. CDR3 length: 12 residues. The CDR3 protein is CSVAGTAYEQYF. Here the CDR3 DNA reads TGCAGCGTTGCCGGGACAGCCTACGAGCAGTACTTC.

This clonotype has ten or more counts. The chain links TRBV20-1 to TRBJ2-1; 12 bases fit TRBD2. The CDR3 spans 16 residues. Germline CDR1 is DFQATT and CDR2 is SNEGSKA (reference sequence). V dropped 1 base and J dropped 8; count of bases not matched to a gene: 9. The CDR3 reads CSARGLAGVGLDEQFF. The CDR3, as DNA: TGCAGTGCTAGAGGACTAGCGGGAGTAGGGTTGGATGAGCAGTTCTTC.

In this sample, this clonotype turned up a few times. J is TRBJ2-5 and V is TRBV5-4, with a possible D match to TRBD2 (6 bases). Germline CDR1 and CDR2: SGHNT and YYREEE (reference sequence). The V gene lost 4 bases and the J gene lost 9 bases, with 31 bases spanning the gap. There are 18 residues in the CDR3. CDR3 bases: TGTGCCAGCAGCCCCCTCTCCGGAGTGGGGCTACTCGGCGGGGCCCAGTACTTC. Encoded protein: CASSPLSGVGLLGGAQYF.

This chain uses TRBV29-1 with TRBJ1-2, with TRBD1 as a possible D gene (5 bases). The V end lost 4 bases, the J end lost 4 bases, and 7 bases lay between the germline ends. The germline V gene has CDR1 SQVTM and CDR2 ANQGSEA. This CDR3 is built from 11 residues. CDR3 loop: CSVGQTYGYTF. Written as DNA, the CDR3 is TGCAGCGTTGGACAGACCTATGGCTACACCTTC.

This clonotype has more than one count but fewer than ten. The chain couples TRBV6-1 to TRBJ2-1, with D unresolved. The germline CDR1 and CDR2 sequences are MNHNS and SASEGT. This CDR3 spans 15 amino acids. The V and J ends lost 7 bases and 0 bases respectively, with 13 bases between them. CDR3 bases: TGTGCCAGCAAACTTGACTCGAGCTCCTACAATGAGCAGTTCTTC. It encodes CASKLDSSSYNEQFF.

The chain couples TRBV6-4 to TRBJ2-2, with D hard to call. Looked up from germline, CDR1 is MRHNA and CDR2 is SNTAGT. V lost 6 bases and J lost 5, with 16 bases in between. This CDR3 contains 15 residues. The CDR3 region is CASRVQGLGTGELFF. As DNA, the CDR3 is TGTGCCAGCAGAGTACAAGGATTGGGAACCGGGGAGCTGTTTTTT.

This clonotype was seen more than once but under ten times. The chain links TRBV24-1 to TRBJ2-1; 13 bases line up with TRBD2. The CDR3 has 16 amino acids. V lost 4 bases to trimming and J lost 6 bases; unmatched junction nucleotides: 5. Per germline, CDR1 KGHDR and CDR2 SFDVKD. CDR3 region: CATSERRTSGSNEQFF. As DNA, the CDR3 is TGTGCCACCAGTGAACGGAGGACTAGCGGGAGCAATGAGCAGTTCTTC.

The rearrangement uses TRBV4-1 and TRBJ2-2; D is perhaps TRBD1 (6 bases). V lost 2 bases to trimming and J lost 4 bases, with 17 bases between them. The CDR3 sequence is 17 residues long. Germline CDR1 and CDR2: MGHRA and YSYEKL. As DNA, the CDR3 is TGCGCCAGCAGCCAACCTATACAGGGTAGATCCACCGGGGAGCTGTTTTTT. This translates into CASSQPIQGRSTGELFF.

The chain uses TRBV7-2 and TRBJ2-3; the match to TRBD2 covers 10 bases. The CDR3 spans 17 residues. Germline assignment: CDR1 SGHTA and CDR2 FQGNSA. The ends lost 5 bases at V and 1 base at J; junction bases unmatched: 9. CDR3 loop: CASSRLSGRAGTDTQYF. As DNA, the CDR3 is TGTGCCAGCAGCCGCCTAAGCGGGAGGGCTGGCACAGATACGCAGTATTTT.

The chain links TRBV28 to TRBJ1-1; 7 nucleotides align to TRBD1. Looked up from germline, CDR1 is MDHEN and CDR2 is SYDVKM. The CDR3 loop spans 14 amino acids. Trimming removed 2 bases from V and 6 bases from J; junction bases left unmatched: 6. The CDR3 region is CASSLIQGGSEAFF. In DNA form, the CDR3 reads TGTGCCAGCAGTTTAATTCAGGGGGGCTCTGAAGCTTTCTTT.

The J gene is TRBJ1-2, the V gene TRBV7-2; a possible D gene is TRBD1 (6 bases). The CDR3 is made up of 15 amino acids. The V gene lost 6 bases and the J gene lost 4 bases, with 18 bases spanning the gap. Germline V gene sequence: CDR1 SGHTA, CDR2 FQGNSA. CDR3 loop: CASRVTSTGVYGYTF. The DNA of the CDR3 is TGTGCCAGCAGGGTGACGTCGACAGGCGTCTATGGCTACACCTTC. The entire variable domain, with the rest obtained from reference TRBV7-2 and TRBJ1-2, is as follows: GAGVSQSPSNKVTEKGKDVELRCDPISGHTALYWYRQSLGQGLEFLIYFQGNSAPDKSGLPSDRFSAERTGGSVSTLTIQRTQQEDSAVYLCASRVTSTGVYGYTFGSGTRLTVV.

V usage is TRBV3-1 and J usage is TRBJ2-2; TRBD1 agrees at 8 bases. Germline V gives CDR1 LGHDT, CDR2 YNNKEL (reference sequence). The V and J ends lost 5 bases and 5 bases, in that order; junction bases with no gene match: 10. The CDR3 extends over 16 amino acids. The CDR3 nucleotides are TGTGCCAGCAGCTACGGACAGGGAGGTTGGACCGGGGAGCTGTTTTTT. Its translation: CASSYGQGGWTGELFF.

This clonotype appeared a few times. The chain is built from TRBV5-1 and TRBJ2-1; 11 positions agree with TRBD2. Germline V gene lookup returns CDR1 SGHRS and CDR2 YFSETQ. This CDR3 spans 15 amino acids. J gave up 5 bases and V 5 bases, and 6 bases lay outside the gene matches. CDR3 DNA: TGCGCCAGCAGGCTGGGACTAGCGGAGAACAATGAGCAGTTCTTC. Its protein product is CASRLGLAENNEQFF.

In this sample, this clonotype turned up a few times. The chain couples TRBV7-2 to TRBJ2-3; D not resolved. The V gene's germline CDR1 is SGHTA and CDR2 FQGNSA. The CDR3 runs to 17 residues. Trimming shortened V by 0 bases and J by 0 bases, and 13 bases separated the two germline ends. CDR3 protein: CASSLAISTLSTDTQYF. Written as DNA, the CDR3 is TGTGCCAGCAGCTTAGCCATCTCGACCCTTAGCACAGATACGCAGTATTTT.

The V gene is TRBV7-9, the J gene TRBJ1-1; D unresolved. The germline CDR1 and CDR2 sequences are SEHNR and FQNEAQ (reference sequence). Deletions cut 7 bases from V and 5 bases from J, with 11 bases between. The CDR3 is 12 residues long. Here the CDR3 DNA reads TGTGCCAGCAAACTCGGCGGGACTGAAGCTTTCTTT. Its protein product is CASKLGGTEAFF.

This rearrangement joins TRBV20-1 to TRBJ2-2, with TRBD2 matching over 10 bases. The germline CDR1 and CDR2 sequences are DFQATT and SNEGSKA (reference sequence). CDR3 size: 14 residues. The V segment lost 1 base and the J segment 7 bases; nucleotides outside the gene matches: 3. The CDR3 region has the DNA TGCAGTGCTAGAGCTAGCGGGAGTGGCGGGGAGCTGTTTTTT. Translation: CSARASGSGGELFF.

The chain recombines TRBV6-2 or TRBV6-3 with TRBJ2-3, with 7 bases that match TRBD2. This CDR3 contains 18 residues. The V gene end was trimmed by 2 bases and the J gene end by 0 bases; junction bases not matched to a gene: 11. CDR1 and CDR2 from the germline V gene are MNHEY and SVGEGT. This chain's CDR3 is CASSYARLADFSTDTQYF. Here the CDR3 DNA reads TGTGCCAGCAGTTACGCGCGGCTAGCGGATTTCAGCACAGATACGCAGTATTTT.

The rearrangement links TRBV7-9 to TRBJ1-1; D gene unclear. The V gene's germline CDR1 is SEHNR and CDR2 FQNEAQ (reference sequence). The CDR3 runs to 12 residues. Deletions cut 0 bases from V and 10 bases from J, with 9 bases between. Here the CDR3 DNA reads TGTGCCAGCAGCTTAGCCCGAGGGCGAGCTTTCTTT. It codes for CASSLARGRAFF.